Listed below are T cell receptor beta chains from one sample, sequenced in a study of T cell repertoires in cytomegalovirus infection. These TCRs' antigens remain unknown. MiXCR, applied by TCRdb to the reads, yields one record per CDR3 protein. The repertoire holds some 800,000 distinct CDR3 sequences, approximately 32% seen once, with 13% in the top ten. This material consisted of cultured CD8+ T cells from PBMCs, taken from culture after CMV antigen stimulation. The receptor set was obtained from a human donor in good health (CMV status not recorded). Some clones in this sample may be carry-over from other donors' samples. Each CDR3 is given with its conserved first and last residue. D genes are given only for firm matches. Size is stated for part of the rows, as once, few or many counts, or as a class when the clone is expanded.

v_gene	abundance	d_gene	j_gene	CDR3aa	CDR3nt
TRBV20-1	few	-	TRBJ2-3	CSARNPRETDTQYF	TGCAGTGCTAGGAACCCCAGGGAAACAGATACGCAGTATTTT
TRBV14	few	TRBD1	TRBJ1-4	CASSQARPGQGSEKLFF	TGTGCCAGCAGCCAAGCTCGACCGGGACAGGGAAGTGAAAAACTGTTTTTT
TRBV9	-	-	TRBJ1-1	CASSTYPTGIGEAFF	TGTGCCAGCAGCACCTACCCAACAGGGATCGGTGAAGCTTTCTTT
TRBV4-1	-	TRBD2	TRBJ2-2	CASSRAGTSATELFF	TGCGCCAGCAGCCGCGCCGGGACTAGCGCTACGGAGCTGTTTTTT
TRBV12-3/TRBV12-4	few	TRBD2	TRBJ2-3	CASSTNPGLAVSDTQYF	TGTGCCAGCAGTACTAACCCGGGACTAGCGGTGTCAGATACGCAGTATTTT
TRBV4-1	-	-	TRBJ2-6	CASSQENPIQGLTGANVLTF	TGCGCCAGCAGCCAAGAGAACCCGATACAGGGTCTCACTGGGGCCAACGTCCTGACTTTC
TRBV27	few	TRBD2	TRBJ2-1	CASSGLVSYNEQFF	TGTGCCAGCAGCGGACTAGTCTCCTACAATGAGCAGTTCTTC
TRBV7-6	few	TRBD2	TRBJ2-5	CASGSSGLLQETQYF	TGTGCCAGCGGATCTAGCGGACTCTTACAAGAGACCCAGTACTTC
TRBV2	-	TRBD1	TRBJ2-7	CASSERTGGPYEQYF	TGTGCCAGCAGTGAACGGACAGGGGGCCCCTACGAGCAGTACTTC
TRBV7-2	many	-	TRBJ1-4	CASSLATGEKLFF	TGTGCCAGCAGCTTAGCCACAGGCGAAAAACTGTTTTTT
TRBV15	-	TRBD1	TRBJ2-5	CATSRDGTGQETQYF	TGTGCCACCAGCAGAGACGGGACAGGTCAAGAGACCCAGTACTTC
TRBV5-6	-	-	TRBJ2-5	CASSEGGYRQETQYF	TGTGCCAGCTCTGAGGGGGGTTATCGCCAAGAGACCCAGTACTTC
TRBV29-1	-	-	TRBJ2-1	CSVEETGADNEQFF	TGCAGCGTTGAAGAAACCGGGGCGGACAATGAGCAGTTCTTC
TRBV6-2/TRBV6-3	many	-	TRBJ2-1	CASSPSAHNEQFF	TGTGCCAGCAGTCCCTCAGCCCACAATGAGCAGTTCTTC
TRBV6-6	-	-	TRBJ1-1	CASSYGEGEAFF	TGTGCCAGCAGTTACGGGGAGGGTGAAGCTTTCTTT
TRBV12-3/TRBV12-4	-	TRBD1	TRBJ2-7	CASSPPSRTGWDEQYF	TGTGCCAGCAGTCCACCCTCCCGGACAGGGTGGGACGAGCAGTACTTC
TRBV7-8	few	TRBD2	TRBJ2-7	CASSTWTSPGYEQYF	TGTGCCAGCAGCACCTGGACTAGTCCTGGTTACGAGCAGTACTTC